Listed here are 3 T cell receptor beta chains from one sample, sequenced in a study of OX40 agonist ivuxolimab in advanced cancers. Here immunoSEQ multiplex PCR was the method, and the copy in TCRdb shows in-frame clones only, minus some. The table lists approximately 80,000 clones, roughly 94% of them singletons. The specimen was CD4+ or CD8+ T cells sorted from blood, collected in a trial of the OX40 agonist ivuxolimab. Receptors were obtained from an adult with an advanced solid tumor such as melanoma, head and neck, liver or kidney cancer.

J is TRBJ1-5 and V is TRBV19, with D possibly TRBD1 on 5 matching bases. The CDR3 is 14 residues long. Trimming shortened V by 7 bases and J by 5 bases, and 15 bases separated the two germline ends. Per the germline V gene, CDR1 is LNHDA and CDR2 is SQIVND (reference sequence). Here the CDR3 reads CASNDSGGYQPQHF. CDR3 in DNA: TGTGCCAGTAACGATTCTGGGGGATATCAGCCCCAGCATTTT. Based on the CDR3 plus reference TRBV19 and TRBJ1-5, the full variable domain is DGGITQSPKYLFRKEGQNVTLSCEQNLNHDAMYWYRQDPGQGLRLIYYSQIVNDFQKGDIAEGYSVSREKKESFPLTVTSAQKNPTAFYLCASNDSGGYQPQHFGDGTRLSIL.

This chain uses TRBV7-9 with TRBJ2-2; no definite D call. Germline CDR1 and CDR2: SEHNR and FQNEAQ (reference sequence). Trimming took 8 bases from V and 2 from J, leaving 12 bases between them. The CDR3 runs to 14 residues. CDR3 loop: CASGLRYNTGELFF. Here the CDR3 DNA reads TGTGCCAGCGGCCTGAGGTATAACACCGGGGAGCTGTTTTTT.

The chain couples TRBV27 to TRBJ2-1; TRBD2 matches 7 bases. There are 13 residues in the CDR3. Germline V CDR1 and CDR2: MNHEY, SMNVEV (reference sequence). Trimming at V came to 6 bases and at J to 7 bases, leaving 6 bases not matched to a gene. CDR3 residues: CASSQGRENEQFF. The CDR3 coding sequence is TGTGCCAGCAGCCAAGGGAGGGAGAATGAGCAGTTCTTC.